In its sample, the clone carrying this T cell receptor beta chain was seen once. In the original workflow: Scientists estimated how many nucleated cells there were by amplifying reference gene primers. Profiled with immunoSEQ multiplex PCR; TCRdb holds only in-frame clones, not every one. The DNA gave D and trimming, while V, J and clone size come from that table. Among more than 120,000 clones listed, 88% were seen once. These data are taken from a study of blood T cell repertoires in COVID-19. The wider study: Acute and convalescent COVID-19 samples came from the United States, Italy and Spain. In each case, the material was cDNA or gDNA derived from T cells, B-cell-depleted T cells, or PBMCs.

The CDR3 sequence is 14 residues long. J was trimmed by 8 bases and V by 5 bases; bases with no gene match: 3. The germline V gene has CDR1 KGHSH and CDR2 LQKENI. This sequence was found in a human donor in a cohort sampled during active COVID-19. Sequenced material: peripheral blood. This sequence joins TRBV18 and TRBJ1-6; TRBD1 agrees at 10 bases. The CDR3 coding sequence is TGTGCCAGCTCATCCGGGACAGGGGATTCACCCCTCCACTTT. This translates into CASSSGTGDSPLHF.